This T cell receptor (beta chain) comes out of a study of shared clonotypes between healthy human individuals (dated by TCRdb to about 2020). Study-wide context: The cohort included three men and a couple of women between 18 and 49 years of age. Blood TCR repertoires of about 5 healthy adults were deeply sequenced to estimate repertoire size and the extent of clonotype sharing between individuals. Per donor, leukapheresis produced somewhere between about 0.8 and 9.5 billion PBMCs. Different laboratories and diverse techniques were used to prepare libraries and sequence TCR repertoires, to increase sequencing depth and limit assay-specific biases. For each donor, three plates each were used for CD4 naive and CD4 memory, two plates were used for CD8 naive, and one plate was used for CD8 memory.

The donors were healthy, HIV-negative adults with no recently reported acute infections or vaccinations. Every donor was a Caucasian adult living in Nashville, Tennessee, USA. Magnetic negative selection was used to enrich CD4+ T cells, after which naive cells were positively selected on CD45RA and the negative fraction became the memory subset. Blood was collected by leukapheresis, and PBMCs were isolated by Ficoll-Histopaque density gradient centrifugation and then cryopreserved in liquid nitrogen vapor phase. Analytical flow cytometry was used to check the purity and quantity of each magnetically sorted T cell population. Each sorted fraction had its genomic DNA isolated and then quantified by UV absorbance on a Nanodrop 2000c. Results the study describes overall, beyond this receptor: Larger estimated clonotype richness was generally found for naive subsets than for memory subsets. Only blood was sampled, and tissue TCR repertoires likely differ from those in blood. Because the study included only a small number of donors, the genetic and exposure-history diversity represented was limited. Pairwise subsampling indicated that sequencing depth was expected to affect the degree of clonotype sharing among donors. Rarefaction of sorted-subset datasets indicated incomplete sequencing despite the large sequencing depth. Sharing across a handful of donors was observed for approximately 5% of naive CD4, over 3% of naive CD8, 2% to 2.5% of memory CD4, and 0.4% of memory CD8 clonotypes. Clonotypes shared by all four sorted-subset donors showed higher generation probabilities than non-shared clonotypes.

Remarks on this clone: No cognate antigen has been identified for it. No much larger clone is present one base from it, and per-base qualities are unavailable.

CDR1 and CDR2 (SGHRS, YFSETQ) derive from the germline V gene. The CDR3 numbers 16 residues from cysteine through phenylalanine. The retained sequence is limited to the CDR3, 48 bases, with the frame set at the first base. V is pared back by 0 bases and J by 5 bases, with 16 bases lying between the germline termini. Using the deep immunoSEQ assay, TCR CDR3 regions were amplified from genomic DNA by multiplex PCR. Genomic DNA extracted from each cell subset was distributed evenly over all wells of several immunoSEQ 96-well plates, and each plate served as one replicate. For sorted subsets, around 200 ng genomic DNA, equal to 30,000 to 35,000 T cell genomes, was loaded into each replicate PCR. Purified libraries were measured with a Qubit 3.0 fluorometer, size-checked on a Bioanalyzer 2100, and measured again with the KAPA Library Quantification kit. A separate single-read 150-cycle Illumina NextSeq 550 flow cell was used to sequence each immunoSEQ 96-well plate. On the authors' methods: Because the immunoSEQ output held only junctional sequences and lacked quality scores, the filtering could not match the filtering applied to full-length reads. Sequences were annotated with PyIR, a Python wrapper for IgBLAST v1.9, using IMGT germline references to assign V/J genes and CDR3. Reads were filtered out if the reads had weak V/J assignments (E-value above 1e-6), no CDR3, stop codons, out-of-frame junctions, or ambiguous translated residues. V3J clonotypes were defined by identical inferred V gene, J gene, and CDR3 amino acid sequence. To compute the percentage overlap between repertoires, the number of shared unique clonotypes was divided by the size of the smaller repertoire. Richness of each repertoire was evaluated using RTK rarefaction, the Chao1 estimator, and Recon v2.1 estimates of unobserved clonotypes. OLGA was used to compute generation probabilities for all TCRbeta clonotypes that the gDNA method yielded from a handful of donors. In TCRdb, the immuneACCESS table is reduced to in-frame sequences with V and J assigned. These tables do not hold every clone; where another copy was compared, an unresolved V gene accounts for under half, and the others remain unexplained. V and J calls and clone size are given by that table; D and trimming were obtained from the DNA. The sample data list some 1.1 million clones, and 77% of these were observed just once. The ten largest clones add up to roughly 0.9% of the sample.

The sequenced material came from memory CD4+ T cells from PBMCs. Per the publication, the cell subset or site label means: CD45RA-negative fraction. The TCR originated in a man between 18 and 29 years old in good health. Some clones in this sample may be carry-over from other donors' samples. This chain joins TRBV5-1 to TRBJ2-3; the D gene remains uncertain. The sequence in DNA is TGCGCCAGCAGCTTGGGGTCCCCCCAGCTGGGAGATACGCAGTATTTT. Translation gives CASSLGSPQLGDTQYF.